Presented here are 23 T cell receptor beta chains from one specimen sequenced in a study of blood T cell repertoires in COVID-19. Some clones are missing from TCRdb's copy, which holds only in-frame ones; the method was immunoSEQ multiplex PCR. This table holds some 520,000 clones, roughly 89% found once. Sequencing was performed on peripheral blood. The receptors come from a man younger than 35 with COVID-19, enrolled during active disease.

The chain uses TRBV7-9 and TRBJ1-4, with TRBD1 matching 7 bases. The CDR3 extends over 19 amino acids. Germline trimming cut 2 bases from V and 7 bases from J; bases unmatched to any gene: 19. Germline V gene sequence: CDR1 SEHNR, CDR2 FQNEAQ (reference sequence). This CDR3 is CASSLPREVGGAKSEKLFF. Here the CDR3 DNA reads TGTGCCAGCAGCTTACCCCGGGAAGTAGGGGGCGCCAAAAGTGAAAAACTGTTTTTT.

Only one count was recorded for this clone. The J gene is TRBJ2-2, the V gene TRBV4-1, with D perhaps matching TRBD1 (6 bases). This CDR3 comprises 18 residues. Germline lookup yields CDR1 MGHRA and CDR2 YSYEKL. V lost 1 base and J lost 0, with 15 bases in between. CDR3 protein: CASSQGAAGTTNTGELFF. The CDR3 region has the DNA TGCGCCAGCAGCCAAGGAGCCGCCGGGACAACGAACACCGGGGAGCTGTTTTTT.

V and J are TRBV7-9 and TRBJ2-7; 12 bases map to TRBD2. Trimming removed 3 bases from V and 4 bases from J; junction bases left unmatched: 7. The CDR3 spans 16 residues. CDR1 SEHNR and CDR2 FQNEAQ come from the germline V gene (reference sequence). DNA of the CDR3: TGTGCCAGCAGCTTGGTGACTAGCGGGGGATTTTACGAGCAGTACTTC. Translation gives CASSLVTSGGFYEQYF.

The chain carries TRBV11-3 and TRBJ1-1; 9 bases are shared with TRBD1. CDR1 is SGHNT, CDR2 YENEEA, per germline. With V trimmed by 5 bases and J by 7 bases, 11 bases remained unmatched. This CDR3 has 15 residues. Here the CDR3 DNA reads TGTGCCAGCAGCACGACAGGGGGAGTGTATGGTGAAGCTTTCTTT. This sequence encodes CASSTTGGVYGEAFF.

V and J are TRBV7-9 and TRBJ2-5, with 8 positions matching TRBD2. CDR3 size: 14 residues. The V gene end was trimmed by 3 bases and the J gene end by 5 bases; junction bases not matched to a gene: 5. In germline, CDR1 is SEHNR, CDR2 FQNEAQ (reference sequence). In DNA, the CDR3 is TGTGCCAGCAGCTTTCAAGCGGGAGATGAGACCCAGTACTTC. It codes for CASSFQAGDETQYF.

This clone has only one observation. This sequence joins TRBV7-9 and TRBJ2-7; TRBD1 agrees at 11 bases. Trimming at V came to 1 base and at J to 3 bases, leaving 11 bases not matched to a gene. CDR1 is SEHNR, CDR2 FQNEAQ, per germline (reference sequence). The CDR3 is 18 residues long. CDR3 residues: CASSLGDTLGQGVYEQYF. The CDR3 DNA reads as TGTGCCAGCAGCTTAGGGGATACCCTGGGACAGGGGGTCTACGAGCAGTACTTC.

The V and J genes are TRBV20-1 and TRBJ2-3; 8 bases line up with TRBD2. The CDR3 runs 14 residues. V lost 3 bases, J lost 2 bases, and 4 bases stayed unmatched. Per germline, CDR1 DFQATT and CDR2 SNEGSKA (reference sequence). The CDR3 loop reads CSASKRGNTDTQYF. DNA of the CDR3: TGCAGTGCTAGTAAGCGGGGGAACACAGATACGCAGTATTTT.

The gene calls are TRBV19 and TRBJ2-5; TRBD1 might be the D (6 bases). This CDR3 contains 14 residues. The V and J ends lost 4 bases and 5 bases respectively, with 14 bases between them. In germline, CDR1 is LNHDA, CDR2 SQIVND (reference sequence). In DNA, the CDR3 is TGTGCCAGTAGTAGATCCAGGGGTTACGAGACCCAGTACTTC. Protein product: CASSRSRGYETQYF.

The chain links TRBV4-1 to TRBJ2-1, with D unclear. Per the germline V gene, CDR1 is MGHRA and CDR2 is YSYEKL. The CDR3 runs to 15 residues. Trimming left V 4 bases short and J 9 bases short, with 19 bases between. CDR3 residues: CASSPQENVSGEQFF. CDR3 in DNA: TGCGCCAGCAGCCCCCAAGAAAACGTATCGGGTGAGCAGTTCTTC.

This sequence joins TRBV7-3 and TRBJ2-6; TRBD1 agrees at 9 bases. Germline values: CDR1 SGHTA, CDR2 FQGTGA. This CDR3 contains 17 residues. The J segment lost 4 bases and the V segment lost 5 bases, leaving 9 bases of the junction unmatched. The CDR3 region is CASSLPGQGTGANVLTF. CDR3 nucleotides: TGTGCCAGCAGCCTCCCCGGACAGGGGACCGGGGCCAACGTCCTGACTTTC.

In this sample, this clone turned up once. This CDR3 is CASGLVLAQRGGNEQYF. Written as DNA, the CDR3 is TGTGCTAGTGGTTTGGTACTTGCCCAGCGGGGGGGAAATGAGCAGTACTTC. This sequence joins TRBV12-5 and TRBJ2-7, with 10 nucleotides matching TRBD2. J lost 7 bases, V lost 0 bases, and 12 bases had no gene match. From germline, CDR1 is LGHNT and CDR2 FRNRAP. The CDR3 contains 17 residues.

This chain links TRBV7-8 with TRBJ2-7, with D perhaps matching TRBD2 (6 bases). Between the trimmed V and J ends, which lost 0 bases and 3 bases, there was a span of 12 bases. The CDR3 extends over 15 amino acids. Germline values: CDR1 SGHVS, CDR2 FQNEAQ. The CDR3 region is CASSLAGGAYYEQYF. Here the CDR3 DNA reads TGTGCCAGCAGCTTAGCTGGCGGGGCTTACTACGAGCAGTACTTC.

The gene calls are TRBV6-5 and TRBJ2-7, with 7 bases that match TRBD1. The V gene's germline CDR1 is MNHEY and CDR2 SVGAGI. The CDR3 covers 13 residues. With V trimmed by 6 bases and J by 7 bases, 9 bases remained unmatched. The CDR3 protein is CASRDRDWGEQYF. CDR3 coding DNA: TGTGCCAGCAGAGACAGGGATTGGGGGGAGCAGTACTTC.

The rearrangement uses TRBV6-5 and TRBJ1-1; possible D gene TRBD1, 5 bases. V lost 7 bases, J lost 1 base, and 16 bases lay in between. Per germline, CDR1 MNHEY and CDR2 SVGAGI. The CDR3 is made up of 15 amino acids. Here the CDR3 reads CASTPAGGSNTEAFF. The CDR3 nucleotides are TGTGCCAGCACTCCTGCGGGGGGGTCGAACACTGAAGCTTTCTTT.

The chain links TRBV2 to TRBJ2-2; tentative D call: TRBD1 (5 bases). Between the trimmed V and J ends, which lost 2 bases and 3 bases, there was a span of 10 bases. Germline V gene sequence: CDR1 SNHLY, CDR2 FYNNEI. The CDR3 covers 15 residues. The CDR3 nucleotides are TGTGCCAGCAGTGAACAGGGTTTGGACACCGGGGAGCTGTTTTTT. Protein: CASSEQGLDTGELFF.

This sequence joins TRBV10-1 and TRBJ2-7; tentative D call: TRBD2 (6 bases). Between the trimmed V and J ends, which lost 8 bases and 6 bases, there was a span of 17 bases. The germline V gene has CDR1 WNHNN and CDR2 SYGVQD (reference sequence). The CDR3 contains 13 residues. In DNA, the CDR3 is TGCGCCAGCTCCCTAGGAGGGTCTGGCGAGCAGTACTTC. Translation: CASSLGGSGEQYF.

V usage is TRBV24-1 and J usage is TRBJ2-4; no clear D. There are 18 residues in the CDR3. Germline values: CDR1 KGHDR, CDR2 SFDVKD. Trimming pared 8 bases from V and 2 bases from J, leaving 24 bases between. CDR3: CATIRRPTGIFPKNIQYF. The CDR3 bases are TGTGCCACCATTCGAAGACCCACGGGTATATTTCCCAAAAACATTCAGTACTTC.

The chain is built from TRBV10-1 and TRBJ2-3, with D perhaps matching TRBD1 (6 bases). CDR1 is WNHNN and CDR2 is SYGVQD in the germline V gene (reference sequence). The V end was cut by 5 bases, the J end by 1 base, with 16 bases between. The CDR3 extends over 16 amino acids. CDR3 region: CASSLSGVSGTDTQYF. The CDR3 bases are TGCGCCAGCAGTCTATCAGGGGTCTCGGGCACAGATACGCAGTATTTT.

This rearrangement joins TRBV12-3 or TRBV12-4 to TRBJ1-5; D is unresolved. This CDR3 contains 13 residues. V gave up 4 bases and J gave up 5 bases, with 9 bases separating them. Here the CDR3 DNA reads TGTGCCAGCAGTTCGTCGTGGCATCAGCCCCAGCATTTT. Amino acids: CASSSSWHQPQHF.

The chain uses TRBV7-6 and TRBJ1-2; a weak D match, TRBD1 (6 bases). V gave up 1 base and J gave up 8 bases, with 14 bases separating them. This CDR3 spans 14 amino acids. Germline V gene sequence: CDR1 SGHVS, CDR2 FNYEAQ. The CDR3: CASSLVGATYGYTF. The DNA for the CDR3 is TGTGCCAGCAGCTTAGTGGGGGCCACCTACGGCTACACCTTC.

The rearrangement uses TRBV2 and TRBJ1-5, with 7 bases aligning to TRBD1. V lost 1 base, J lost 4 bases, and 1 base stayed unmatched. CDR1 and CDR2 (germline): SNHLY, FYNNEI. CDR3 size: 14 residues. CDR3 sequence reads: CASSEVRGNQPQHF. The DNA for the CDR3 is TGTGCCAGCAGTGAAGTCAGGGGGAATCAGCCCCAGCATTTT.

The chain carries TRBV3-1 (or the pseudogene TRBV3-2) and TRBJ1-4; D uncertain. CDR1 LGHDT and CDR2 YNNKEL come from the germline V gene (reference sequence). V lost 2 bases and J 8 bases, leaving 12 bases between the germline ends. The length of the CDR3 is 14 residues. CDR3 loop: CASSQREGGEKLFF. Here the CDR3 DNA reads TGTGCCAGCAGCCAACGGGAAGGAGGGGAAAAACTGTTTTTT.

The gene calls are TRBV18 and TRBJ1-1, with D unresolved. This CDR3 contains 13 residues. Trimming pared 4 bases from V and 3 bases from J, leaving 9 bases between. Germline V gene data show CDR1 as KGHSH and CDR2 as LQKENI. The chain's CDR3 is CASSQLGDTEAFF. The CDR3 DNA reads TGTGCCAGCTCACAACTGGGAGACACTGAAGCTTTCTTT.